The next 15 T cell receptor beta chains were all read from a single sample in a study of early T cells in non-severe SARS-CoV-2 infection. TCRdb fed the 5' RACE reads into MiXCR, producing one record per CDR3 protein. The table has over 60,000 distinct CDR3 sequences, around 9.1% seen once. The sample was whole blood, taken at baseline. The receptors stem from an adult who was a healthcare worker with PCR-confirmed SARS-CoV-2 infection or an uninfected control (not recorded which).

This chain joins TRBV5-1 and TRBJ2-7; TRBD1 matches at 8 bases. Germline assignment: CDR1 SGHRS and CDR2 YFSETQ. The CDR3 is 14 amino acids. V dropped 4 bases and J dropped 2; count of bases not matched to a gene: 5. The CDR3 protein is CASSPGQGPYEQYF. In nucleotides, the CDR3 is TGCGCCAGCAGCCCCGGACAGGGTCCCTACGAGCAGTACTTC.

Ten or more counts support this clonotype. This chain connects TRBV7-9 to TRBJ2-3, with D perhaps given as TRBD1 or TRBD2 (5 bases each). Trimming took 7 bases from V and 4 from J, leaving 27 bases between them. The CDR3 runs to 18 residues. Germline CDR1 SEHNR, CDR2 FQNEAQ (reference sequence). DNA for the CDR3: TGTGCCAGCACCCAAAGGGGCCTAGCCGGGTATTCCCCAGATACGCAGTATTTT. Translated, it gives CASTQRGLAGYSPDTQYF.

Ten or more counts support this clonotype. The chain joins TRBV24-1 to TRBJ2-3; 7 bases agree with TRBD1. V was clipped by 0 bases and J by 9 bases; unmatched bases: 5. CDR1 KGHDR and CDR2 SFDVKD come from the germline V gene. CDR3 length: 14 amino acids. CDR3 sequence (DNA): TGTGCCACCAGTGATTTGCACGCAGGGGGAACGCAGTATTTT. It codes for CATSDLHAGGTQYF.

This clonotype was observed a few times. V and J are TRBV30 and TRBJ2-5; D unclear. The CDR3 consists of 13 residues. CDR1 and CDR2 from the germline V gene are GTSNPN and SVGIG (reference sequence). Trimming cost V 0 bases and J 5 bases, with 10 bases left between them. CDR3 residues: CAWSVLGVETQYF. CDR3 bases: TGTGCCTGGAGTGTACTCGGCGTGGAGACCCAGTACTTC.

This chain links TRBV18 with TRBJ2-5, with 8 bases identical to TRBD1. This CDR3 has 15 amino acids. The germline V gene has CDR1 KGHSH and CDR2 LQKENI. Trimming took 2 bases from V and 4 from J; bases not matched to a gene: 6. The CDR3 DNA reads TGTGCCAGCTCACCAGGAGGGCAGGGGGCAGAGACCCAGTACTTC. Translating it yields CASSPGGQGAETQYF.

This clonotype was seen just once. One end of the junction varies from germline; a read error may be responsible. This chain links TRBV28 with TRBJ1-2; D is perhaps TRBD1 (5 bases). The germline V gene has CDR1 MDHEN and CDR2 SYDVKM. The length of the CDR3 is 15 residues. CDR3 in DNA: TGTGCCAGCAGTTTATCCGGCAGGGAGCGCCCGGTAACCGACTGG. Translation: CASSLSGRERPVTDW.

This clonotype was picked up many times. V gene TRBV3-1 combines with J gene TRBJ2-7; 11 bases match TRBD1. Trimming at V came to 5 bases and at J to 6 bases, leaving 3 bases not matched to a gene. Per germline, CDR1 LGHDT and CDR2 YNNKEL (reference sequence). This CDR3 contains 13 residues. The CDR3 DNA follows: TGTGCCAGCAGCTTGGGACAGGGGGGCGAGCAGTACTTC. It codes for CASSLGQGGEQYF.

This clonotype was observed many times. The chain uses TRBV5-4 and TRBJ2-5; 8 positions agree with TRBD1. This CDR3 region has 15 residues. The J segment lost 1 base and the V segment lost 4 bases, leaving 6 bases of the junction unmatched. Germline CDR1 reads SGHNT; CDR2 reads YYREEE (reference sequence). In nucleotides, the CDR3 is TGTGCCAGCAGCGAAGTTGGACAGGGCCAAGAGACCCAGTACTTC. Residues: CASSEVGQGQETQYF.

This clonotype occurred a few times. V is TRBV20-1 and J is TRBJ2-4; 9 bases align to TRBD1. V lost 3 bases to trimming and J lost 1 base; unmatched junction nucleotides: 13. The CDR3 sequence is 18 residues long. Germline CDR1 reads DFQATT; CDR2 reads SNEGSKA (reference sequence). The chain's CDR3 is CSASHGTGISGAKNIQYF. The CDR3 DNA reads TGCAGTGCTAGTCACGGGACAGGGATCTCCGGGGCCAAAAACATTCAGTACTTC.

This clonotype has just a few counts. The chain employs TRBV7-9 and TRBJ1-4; 8 positions match TRBD1. The V gene end was trimmed by 9 bases and the J gene end by 8 bases; junction bases not matched to a gene: 5. The V gene's germline CDR1 is SEHNR and CDR2 FQNEAQ (reference sequence). This CDR3 spans 12 amino acids. The CDR3 DNA is TGTGCCAGTCAGGGGGCCCAAGAAAAACTGTTTTTT. Its translation is CASQGAQEKLFF. The full variable domain, in which reference TRBV7-9 and TRBJ1-4 provide the parts outside the CDR3, is DTGVSQNPRHKITKRGQNVTFRCDPISEHNRLYWYRQTLGQGPEFLTYFQNEAQLEKSRLLSDRFSAERPKGSFSTLEIQRTEQGDSAMYLCASQGAQEKLFFGSGTQLSVL.

This clonotype was observed a handful of times. The V call is TRBV5-1, the J call TRBJ2-3; no definite D call. The V end was cut by 5 bases, the J end by 4 bases, with 5 bases between. CDR1 is SGHRS, CDR2 YFSETQ, per germline. The length of the CDR3 is 11 residues. CDR3 protein: CASRKADTQYF. CDR3 coding DNA: TGCGCCAGCAGAAAAGCAGATACGCAGTATTTT.

This chain joins TRBV5-1 and TRBJ2-5, with 7 bases aligning to TRBD1. Germline trimming cut 0 bases from V and 3 bases from J; bases unmatched to any gene: 2. Per the germline V gene, CDR1 is SGHRS and CDR2 is YFSETQ. The length of the CDR3 is 14 residues. CDR3 sequence reads: CASSLVGTEETQYF. As DNA, the CDR3 is TGCGCCAGCAGCTTGGTGGGGACAGAAGAGACCCAGTACTTC.

The rearrangement joins TRBV19 to TRBJ1-5; D remains unclear. Per germline, CDR1 LNHDA and CDR2 SQIVND (reference sequence). The length of the CDR3 is 14 residues. The V and J ends lost 5 bases and 2 bases respectively, with 10 bases between them. CDR3 coding DNA: TGTGCCAGTAGTGCCGCCGGGGGCAATCAGCCCCAGCATTTT. It specifies CASSAAGGNQPQHF.

The chain combines TRBV6-2 or TRBV6-3 with TRBJ2-1; D unresolved. This CDR3 comprises 14 residues. Germline CDR1 and CDR2: MNHEY and SVGEGT. Trimming stripped 6 bases from V and 8 bases from J, with 17 bases between. This CDR3 is CASSLYAPNDEQFF. The CDR3 DNA reads TGTGCCAGCAGCCTGTATGCACCCAACGATGAGCAGTTCTTC.

This clonotype was observed a few times. The chain employs TRBV4-1 and TRBJ1-1, with 10 bases aligning to TRBD1. V lost 3 bases to trimming and J lost 0 bases; unmatched junction nucleotides: 4. The V gene's germline CDR1 is MGHRA and CDR2 YSYEKL. The CDR3 is 16 amino acids. The CDR3 DNA sequence: TGCGCCAGCAGCCACACCGACAGGGGGCTGAACACTGAAGCTTTCTTT. It translates to CASSHTDRGLNTEAFF.